This TCR beta chain emerged from a study of STAT5B mutations in CD4+ large granular lymphocyte leukemia. Findings and limits, study-wide: Without putative leukemic clones, patient CD4-sorted repertoires remained more clonal than healthy CD4+ repertoires. TRBV06-family usage was enriched in top patient clones (8/27) versus controls (2/35).

TCRdb keeps only in-frame clones here, not all; method: immunoSEQ multiplex PCR. In the table there are around 21,000 clones, around three quarters of which are singletons. This clone was seen just once. Its antigen remains unknown. Germline CDR1 is MNHEY and CDR2 is SVGAGI. The CDR3 totals 14 residues. V lost 5 bases and J lost 6; bases outside the gene matches: 4. The receptor was isolated from a human donor in good health. The chain combines TRBV6-5 with TRBJ2-7, with TRBD2 matching 13 bases. Sequenced input: CD4+ T cells from blood buffy coats. CDR3 nucleotides: TGTGCCAGCAGTCGGGGGACTAGCGGGACCGAGCAGTACTTC. This translates into CASSRGTSGTEQYF.